The rows below give T cell receptor beta chains drawn from one sample of a study of blood T cell repertoires in COVID-19. The repertoire was sequenced with immunoSEQ multiplex PCR; TCRdb's copy has only in-frame clones and lacks some. Of a few hundred thousand clones listed, around nine tenths are singletons. The sequenced material came from peripheral blood. The receptors derive from a man aged 55 to 70 who had recovered from COVID-19. Both conserved end residues are part of each CDR3. Fields, in order: CDR3 DNA, CDR3 protein, clone size, V gene, J gene, D gene. The D gene is left open where the match is weak. Clone size is shown for a subset of rows, as once, few, many or a class of expanded clone.

cdr3_nt: TGTGCCAGCAGCTTAGGACTAGCGGGATCTAGCACAGATACGCAGTATTTT; cdr3_aa: CASSLGLAGSSTDTQYF; clone_size: NA; v_call: TRBV7-6; j_call: TRBJ2-3; d_call: TRBD2
cdr3_nt: TGTGCCACCAGCAGAGATCGGCTAGCGGGAACCGAGCAGTACTTC; cdr3_aa: CATSRDRLAGTEQYF; clone_size: NA; v_call: TRBV15; j_call: TRBJ2-7; d_call: TRBD2
cdr3_nt: TGTGCCTGGAGTGGAGGGGGTAATTCACCCCTCCACTTT; cdr3_aa: CAWSGGGNSPLHF; clone_size: NA; v_call: TRBV30; j_call: TRBJ1-6; d_call: NA
cdr3_nt: TGTGCCAGCAGCCCTCCCGGGGGGTTCATGAACACTGAAGCTTTCTTT; cdr3_aa: CASSPPGGFMNTEAFF; clone_size: NA; v_call: TRBV7-9; j_call: TRBJ1-1; d_call: NA
cdr3_nt: TGTGCCAGCTCACCTGCGGGCTCCGGGAACGGTTCACCCCTCCACTTT; cdr3_aa: CASSPAGSGNGSPLHF; clone_size: NA; v_call: TRBV18; j_call: TRBJ1-6; d_call: NA
cdr3_nt: TGTGCCTGGACAGATGGCTACACCTTC; cdr3_aa: CAWTDGYTF; clone_size: NA; v_call: TRBV30; j_call: TRBJ1-2; d_call: NA
cdr3_nt: TGTGCCAGCAGCGTAGGTGGACAGGGCTCCTACAATGAGCAGTTCTTC; cdr3_aa: CASSVGGQGSYNEQFF; clone_size: NA; v_call: TRBV9; j_call: TRBJ2-1; d_call: TRBD1
cdr3_nt: TGTGCCAGCAGCTTAGGACGGGATATAGCCAAAAACATTCAGTACTTC; cdr3_aa: CASSLGRDIAKNIQYF; clone_size: NA; v_call: TRBV7-3; j_call: TRBJ2-4; d_call: NA
cdr3_nt: TGTGCCAGCAGTGAGAGGCAGACTGCCGAGCAGTACTTC; cdr3_aa: CASSERQTAEQYF; clone_size: NA; v_call: TRBV6-1; j_call: TRBJ2-7; d_call: NA
cdr3_nt: TGTGCCAGCAGCCGGACAGGGGGCGTTGAAAAACTGTTTTTT; cdr3_aa: CASSRTGGVEKLFF; clone_size: few; v_call: TRBV11-2; j_call: TRBJ1-4; d_call: TRBD1
cdr3_nt: TGTGCCAGCAGTTTAGGGGCTGCGCAGTATTTT; cdr3_aa: CASSLGAAQYF; clone_size: NA; v_call: TRBV28; j_call: TRBJ2-3; d_call: NA
cdr3_nt: TGTGCCTGGAGTAGGAAGGGGATTACAGATACGCAGTATTTT; cdr3_aa: CAWSRKGITDTQYF; clone_size: NA; v_call: TRBV30; j_call: TRBJ2-3; d_call: NA
cdr3_nt: TGTGCCAGCAGCTACAAGGAGGGGACCTACAATGAGCAGTTCTTC; cdr3_aa: CASSYKEGTYNEQFF; clone_size: NA; v_call: TRBV11-2; j_call: TRBJ2-1; d_call: NA
cdr3_nt: TGTGCCAGCAGCACTGGGACAGGCGAGATCGCTGAAGCTTTCTTT; cdr3_aa: CASSTGTGEIAEAFF; clone_size: NA; v_call: TRBV11-3; j_call: TRBJ1-1; d_call: TRBD1
cdr3_nt: TGTGCCAGCAGCTTAGTTGGTAGCGGGTCCTTCACAGATACGCAGTATTTT; cdr3_aa: CASSLVGSGSFTDTQYF; clone_size: NA; v_call: TRBV7-2; j_call: TRBJ2-3; d_call: TRBD2
cdr3_nt: TGTGCCAGCAGCTTAGCCGGGGGTTCTCAGCCCCAGCATTTT; cdr3_aa: CASSLAGGSQPQHF; clone_size: many; v_call: TRBV3-1/TRBV3-2; j_call: TRBJ1-5; d_call: NA
cdr3_nt: TGTGCCAGCTCCCGGGACAGGGACGAAAAACTGTTTTTT; cdr3_aa: CASSRDRDEKLFF; clone_size: NA; v_call: TRBV30; j_call: TRBJ1-4; d_call: TRBD1
cdr3_nt: TGTGCCAGCAGCTTACTGGGCCGACAGGGGGCCCGGGAGAATGAAAAACTGTTTTTT; cdr3_aa: CASSLLGRQGARENEKLFF; clone_size: NA; v_call: TRBV7-6; j_call: TRBJ1-4; d_call: TRBD1
cdr3_nt: TGCGCCAGCAGCTTGGGCAGGGGAAGTGAAAAACTGTTTTTT; cdr3_aa: CASSLGRGSEKLFF; clone_size: NA; v_call: TRBV5-1; j_call: TRBJ1-4; d_call: NA
cdr3_nt: TGTGCCATCAGTGATAGCGGGAGGGCCTCTTACGAGCAGTACTTC; cdr3_aa: CAISDSGRASYEQYF; clone_size: NA; v_call: TRBV10-3; j_call: TRBJ2-7; d_call: TRBD2
cdr3_nt: TGCAGTGCTAGTGCGAGTTTCGGCACTGAAGCTTTCTTT; cdr3_aa: CSASASFGTEAFF; clone_size: NA; v_call: TRBV20-1; j_call: TRBJ1-1; d_call: NA
cdr3_nt: TGTGCCAGCAGTTATAACGGGTTACAAGAGACCCAGTACTTC; cdr3_aa: CASSYNGLQETQYF; clone_size: NA; v_call: TRBV6-5; j_call: TRBJ2-5; d_call: NA
cdr3_nt: TGTGCCGGCAGCTTAGATATTGGAGGTAATGAAAAACTGTTTTTT; cdr3_aa: CAGSLDIGGNEKLFF; clone_size: NA; v_call: TRBV7-9; j_call: TRBJ1-4; d_call: NA
cdr3_nt: TGTGCCAGCAGCGTAGCTGGGGGACTAGCGTACGAGCAGTACTTC; cdr3_aa: CASSVAGGLAYEQYF; clone_size: NA; v_call: TRBV9; j_call: TRBJ2-7; d_call: TRBD2
cdr3_nt: TGTGCCAGTAGTCCGATGAGTGCGGGGGCCTACGAGCAGTACTTC; cdr3_aa: CASSPMSAGAYEQYF; clone_size: NA; v_call: TRBV19; j_call: TRBJ2-7; d_call: TRBD2
cdr3_nt: TGTGCCAGCAGAATGAGGGACGAGCAGTACTTC; cdr3_aa: CASRMRDEQYF; clone_size: NA; v_call: TRBV5-6; j_call: TRBJ2-7; d_call: NA
cdr3_nt: TGTGCCAGCTCACCGACAGACCTAAACAATGAGCAGTTCTTC; cdr3_aa: CASSPTDLNNEQFF; clone_size: NA; v_call: TRBV18; j_call: TRBJ2-1; d_call: NA